The 8 T cell receptor beta chains below all came from one sample that was sequenced in a study of shared clonotypes between healthy human individuals. This table comes from immunoSEQ multiplex PCR, and its TCRdb copy is limited to in-frame clones, with some not included. The table shows 1.6 million or so clones, with around 98.5% occurring only once. The sample was naive CD4+ T cells sorted from blood. The subset denotes: CD45RA+ positively selected. Source of these receptors: a man in his thirties or forties in good health.

The chain couples TRBV6-5 to TRBJ1-5, with 7 bases that match TRBD1. Germline CDR1 reads MNHEY; CDR2 reads SVGAGI. The CDR3 has 14 amino acids. Trimming cost V 6 bases and J 6 bases; bases outside gene matches: 8. The CDR3 sequence is CASRTQGVGQPQHF. The CDR3 DNA sequence: TGTGCCAGCAGAACCCAGGGGGTTGGTCAGCCCCAGCATTTT.

The chain has TRBV7-2 and TRBJ2-1, with D perhaps matching TRBD1 (6 bases). Germline V gene lookup returns CDR1 SGHTA and CDR2 FQGNSA. The CDR3 extends over 19 amino acids. Deletions cut 3 bases from V and 1 base from J, with 22 bases between. This chain's CDR3 is CASSFPDRTPGTSYNEQFF. The CDR3 DNA sequence: TGTGCCAGCAGCTTTCCCGACAGGACCCCGGGAACGTCCTACAATGAGCAGTTCTTC.

The chain employs TRBV27 and TRBJ1-5; 10 bases agree with TRBD1. The CDR3 runs 17 residues. V shed 0 bases and J 7 bases; nucleotides not matched to a gene: 9. Germline CDR1 reads MNHEY; CDR2 reads SMNVEV (reference sequence). The CDR3 nucleotides read TGTGCCAGCAGTTTATCCCCCCCCGGGACAGGGGAACAGCCCCAGCATTTT. Its translation is CASSLSPPGTGEQPQHF.

The gene calls are TRBV4-1 and TRBJ2-2; no definite D call. The V gene lost 1 base and the J gene lost 0 bases, with 6 bases spanning the gap. CDR1 and CDR2 (germline): MGHRA, YSYEKL. CDR3 length: 15 residues. In DNA, the CDR3 is TGCGCCAGCAGCCAAGTTGTAGCGAACACCGGGGAGCTGTTTTTT. Residues: CASSQVVANTGELFF.

The CDR3 DNA follows: TGTGCCAGCAGTTTTTCTAGCGGGAGTCACGAGCAGTACTTC. Protein: CASSFSSGSHEQYF. The V and J genes are TRBV28 and TRBJ2-7, with TRBD2 matching 10 bases. This CDR3 spans 14 amino acids. Germline lookup yields CDR1 MDHEN and CDR2 SYDVKM. V was pared by 3 bases and J by 5 bases, with 4 bases of the junction left unmatched.

The CDR3 nucleotides read TGTGCCAGCAGCTTGAAGAGGGCCAGTACACATACGCAGTATTTT. Amino acids: CASSLKRASTHTQYF. The chain joins TRBV5-4 to TRBJ2-3; perhaps TRBD2 as D (5 bases). V shed 1 base and J shed 7 bases, with 16 bases lying between them. The CDR3 is made up of 15 amino acids. CDR1 is SGHNT and CDR2 is YYREEE in the germline V gene (reference sequence).

This clone has only one observation. This chain connects TRBV6-5 to TRBJ1-4, with D maybe TRBD1 (5 bases). V dropped 7 bases and J dropped 8 bases, with 17 bases sitting between them. CDR1 and CDR2 from the germline V gene are MNHEY and SVGAGI. The CDR3 loop spans 14 amino acids. This CDR3 is CASTGIGRGEKLFF. The DNA for the CDR3 is TGTGCCAGCACAGGGATTGGCCGGGGGGAAAAACTGTTTTTT.

The chain carries TRBV5-4 and TRBJ2-2; D is possibly TRBD2 (6 bases). The CDR3 sequence is 15 residues long. V dropped 0 bases and J dropped 6 bases, with 12 bases sitting between them. Germline lookup yields CDR1 SGHNT and CDR2 YYREEE (reference sequence). This chain's CDR3 is CASSLGRLVPGELFF. The CDR3 region has the DNA TGTGCCAGCAGCTTGGGGAGACTAGTTCCCGGGGAGCTGTTTTTT.